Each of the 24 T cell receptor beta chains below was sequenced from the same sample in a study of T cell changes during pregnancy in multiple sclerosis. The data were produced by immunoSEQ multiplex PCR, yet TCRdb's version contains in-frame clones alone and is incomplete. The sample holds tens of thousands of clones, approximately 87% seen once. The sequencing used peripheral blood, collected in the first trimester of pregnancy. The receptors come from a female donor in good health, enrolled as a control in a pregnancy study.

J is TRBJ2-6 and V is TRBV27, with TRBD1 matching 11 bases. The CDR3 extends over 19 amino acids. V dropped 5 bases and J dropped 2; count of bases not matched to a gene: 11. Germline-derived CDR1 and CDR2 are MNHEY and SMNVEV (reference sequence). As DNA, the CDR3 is TGTGCCAGCAGTCTACCGCCCGGGACAGGGGGTACTGGGGCCAACGTCCTGACTTTC. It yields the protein CASSLPPGTGGTGANVLTF.

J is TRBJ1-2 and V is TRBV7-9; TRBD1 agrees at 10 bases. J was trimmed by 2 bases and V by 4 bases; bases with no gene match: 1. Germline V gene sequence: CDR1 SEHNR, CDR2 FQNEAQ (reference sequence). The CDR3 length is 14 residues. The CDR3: CASSSGQGNYGYTF. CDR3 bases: TGTGCCAGCAGCTCGGGACAGGGGAACTATGGCTACACCTTC. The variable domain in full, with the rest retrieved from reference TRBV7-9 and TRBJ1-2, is DTGVSQNPRHKITKRGQNVTFRCDPISEHNRLYWYRQTLGQGPEFLTYFQNEAQLEKSRLLSDRFSAERPKGSFSTLEIQRTEQGDSAMYLCASSSGQGNYGYTFGSGTRLTVV.

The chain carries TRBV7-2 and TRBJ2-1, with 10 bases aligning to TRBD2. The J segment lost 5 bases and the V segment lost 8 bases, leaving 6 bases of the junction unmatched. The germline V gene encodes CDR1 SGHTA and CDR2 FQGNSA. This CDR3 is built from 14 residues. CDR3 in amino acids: CASLSGGADNEQFF. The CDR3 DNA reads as TGTGCCAGCCTAAGCGGGGGGGCCGACAATGAGCAGTTCTTC.

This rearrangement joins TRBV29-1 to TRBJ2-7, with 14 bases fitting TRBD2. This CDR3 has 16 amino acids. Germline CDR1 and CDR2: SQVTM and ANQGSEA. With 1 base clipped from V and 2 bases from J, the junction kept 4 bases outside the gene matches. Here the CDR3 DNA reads TGCAGCGTTGAAGGACTAGCGGGAGGGACGGCCTACGAGCAGTACTTC. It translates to CSVEGLAGGTAYEQYF.

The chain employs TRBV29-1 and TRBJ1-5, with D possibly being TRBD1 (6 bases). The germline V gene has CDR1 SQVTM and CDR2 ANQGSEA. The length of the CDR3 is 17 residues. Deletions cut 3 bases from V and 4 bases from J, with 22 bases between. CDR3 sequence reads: CSVEPSGSDRTNQPQHF. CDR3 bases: TGCAGCGTTGAGCCCTCCGGTAGCGACAGGACAAATCAGCCCCAGCATTTT. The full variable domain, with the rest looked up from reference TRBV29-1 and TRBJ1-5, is SAVISQKPSRDICQRGTSLTIQCQVDSQVTMMFWYRQQPGQSLTLIATANQGSEATYESGFVIDKFPISRPNLTFSTLTVSNMSPEDSSIYLCSVEPSGSDRTNQPQHFGDGTRLSIL.

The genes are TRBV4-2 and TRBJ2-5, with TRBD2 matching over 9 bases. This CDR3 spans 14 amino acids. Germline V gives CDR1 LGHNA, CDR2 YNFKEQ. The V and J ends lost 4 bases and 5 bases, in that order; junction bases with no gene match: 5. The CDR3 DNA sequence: TGTGCCAGCAGCCCGGGACTAGCAGACGAGACCCAGTACTTC. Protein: CASSPGLADETQYF.

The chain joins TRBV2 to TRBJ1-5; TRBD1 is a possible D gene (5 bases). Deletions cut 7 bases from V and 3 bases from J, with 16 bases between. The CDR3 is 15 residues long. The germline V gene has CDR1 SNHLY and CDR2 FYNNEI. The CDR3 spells CASNTQGSNNQPQHF. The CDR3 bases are TGTGCCAGCAACACGCAGGGTTCCAACAATCAGCCCCAGCATTTT.

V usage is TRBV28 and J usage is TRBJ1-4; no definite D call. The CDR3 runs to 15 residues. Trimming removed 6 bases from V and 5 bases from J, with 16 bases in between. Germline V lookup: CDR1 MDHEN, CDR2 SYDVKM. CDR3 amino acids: CASRVSPGVNEKLFF. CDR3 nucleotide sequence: TGTGCCAGCAGAGTTTCCCCGGGTGTCAATGAAAAACTGTTTTTT. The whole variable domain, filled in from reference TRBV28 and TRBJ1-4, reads DVKVTQSSRYLVKRTGEKVFLECVQDMDHENMFWYRQDPGLGLRLIYFSYDVKMKEKGDIPEGYSVSREKKERFSLILESASTNQTSMYLCASRVSPGVNEKLFFGSGTQLSVL.

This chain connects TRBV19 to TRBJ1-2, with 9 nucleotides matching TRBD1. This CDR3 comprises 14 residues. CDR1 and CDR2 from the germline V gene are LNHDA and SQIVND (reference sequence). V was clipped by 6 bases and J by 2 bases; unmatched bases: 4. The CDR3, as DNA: TGTGCCAGTAGAGGGACAGGGCGAAACTATGGCTACACCTTC. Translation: CASRGTGRNYGYTF.

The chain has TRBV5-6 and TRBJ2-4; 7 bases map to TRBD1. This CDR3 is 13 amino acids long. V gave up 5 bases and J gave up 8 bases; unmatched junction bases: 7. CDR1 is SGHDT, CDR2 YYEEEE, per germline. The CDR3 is CASSQTGVDIQYF. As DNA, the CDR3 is TGTGCCAGCAGTCAAACAGGGGTGGACATTCAGTACTTC.

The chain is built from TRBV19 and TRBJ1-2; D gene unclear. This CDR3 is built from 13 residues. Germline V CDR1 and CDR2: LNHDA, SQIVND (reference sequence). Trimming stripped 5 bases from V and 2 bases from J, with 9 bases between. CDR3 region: CASSRGGNYGYTF. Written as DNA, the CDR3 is TGTGCCAGTAGTCGGGGAGGCAACTATGGCTACACCTTC.

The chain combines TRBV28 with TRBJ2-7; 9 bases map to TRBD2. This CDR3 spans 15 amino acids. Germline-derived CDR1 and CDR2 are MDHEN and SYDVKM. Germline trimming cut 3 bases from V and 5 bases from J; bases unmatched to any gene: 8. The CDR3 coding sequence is TGTGCCAGCAGTTTTGGTAGCGGGAGTTCCCACGAGCAGTACTTC. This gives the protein CASSFGSGSSHEQYF.

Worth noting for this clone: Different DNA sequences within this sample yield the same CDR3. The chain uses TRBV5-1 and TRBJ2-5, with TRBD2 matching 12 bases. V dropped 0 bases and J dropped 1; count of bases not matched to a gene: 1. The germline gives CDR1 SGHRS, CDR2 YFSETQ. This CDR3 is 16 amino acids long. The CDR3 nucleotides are TGCGCCAGCAGCTTGGTACTAGCGGGGGGCCAAGAGACCCAGTACTTC. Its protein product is CASSLVLAGGQETQYF.

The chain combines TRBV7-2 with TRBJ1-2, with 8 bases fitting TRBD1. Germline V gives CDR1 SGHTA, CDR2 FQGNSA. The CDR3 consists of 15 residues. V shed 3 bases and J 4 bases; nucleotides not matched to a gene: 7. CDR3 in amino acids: CASSFVAQGAYGYTF. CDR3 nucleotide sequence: TGTGCCAGCAGCTTTGTCGCTCAGGGGGCCTATGGCTACACCTTC.

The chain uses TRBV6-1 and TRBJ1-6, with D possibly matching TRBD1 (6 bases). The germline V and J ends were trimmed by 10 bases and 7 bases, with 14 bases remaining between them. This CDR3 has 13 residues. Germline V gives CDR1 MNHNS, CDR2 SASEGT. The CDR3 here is CAINTGSNSPLHF. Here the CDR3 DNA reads TGTGCCATCAACACAGGGTCCAATTCACCCCTCCACTTT.

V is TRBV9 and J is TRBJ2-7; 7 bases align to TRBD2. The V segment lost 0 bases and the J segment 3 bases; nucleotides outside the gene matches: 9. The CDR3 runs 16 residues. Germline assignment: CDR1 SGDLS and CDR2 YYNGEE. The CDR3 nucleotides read TGTGCCAGCAGCGTAGAGAGTCTAGCGGATTACTACGAGCAGTACTTC. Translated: CASSVESLADYYEQYF.

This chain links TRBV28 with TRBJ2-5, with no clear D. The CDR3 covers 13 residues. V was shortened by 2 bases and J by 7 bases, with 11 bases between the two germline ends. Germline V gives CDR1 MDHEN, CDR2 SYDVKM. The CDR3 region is CASSLPAEVTQYF. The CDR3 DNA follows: TGTGCCAGCAGTTTACCGGCTGAGGTGACCCAGTACTTC.

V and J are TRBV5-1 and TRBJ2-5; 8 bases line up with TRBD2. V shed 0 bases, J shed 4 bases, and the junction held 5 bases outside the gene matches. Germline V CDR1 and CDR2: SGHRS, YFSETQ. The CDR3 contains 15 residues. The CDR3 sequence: CASSLDAGRGETQYF. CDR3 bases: TGCGCCAGCAGCTTGGACGCCGGGAGGGGAGAGACCCAGTACTTC.

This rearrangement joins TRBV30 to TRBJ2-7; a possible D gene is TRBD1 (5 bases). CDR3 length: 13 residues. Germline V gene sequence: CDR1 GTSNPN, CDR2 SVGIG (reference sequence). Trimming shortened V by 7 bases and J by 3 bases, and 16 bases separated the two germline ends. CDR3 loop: CASTVLSDYEQYF. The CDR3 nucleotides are TGTGCCTCGACAGTCCTCTCGGACTACGAGCAGTACTTC.

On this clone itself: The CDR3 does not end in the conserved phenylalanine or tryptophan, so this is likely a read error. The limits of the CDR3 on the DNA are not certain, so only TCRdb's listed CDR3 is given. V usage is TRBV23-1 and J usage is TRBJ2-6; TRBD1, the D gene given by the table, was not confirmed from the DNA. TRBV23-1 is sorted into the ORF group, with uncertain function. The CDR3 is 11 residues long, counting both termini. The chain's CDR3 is CASPQPPTVPR.

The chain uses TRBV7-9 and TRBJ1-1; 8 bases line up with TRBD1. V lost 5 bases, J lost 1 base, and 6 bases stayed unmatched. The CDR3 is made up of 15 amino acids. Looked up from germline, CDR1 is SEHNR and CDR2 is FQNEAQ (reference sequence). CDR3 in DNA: TGTGCCAGCAGCCCATCCGGACAGGGGAACACTGAAGCTTTCTTT. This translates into CASSPSGQGNTEAFF.

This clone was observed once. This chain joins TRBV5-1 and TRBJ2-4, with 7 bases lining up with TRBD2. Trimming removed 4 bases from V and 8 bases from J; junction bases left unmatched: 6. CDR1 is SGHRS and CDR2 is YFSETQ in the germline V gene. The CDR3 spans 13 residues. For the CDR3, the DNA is TGCGCCAGCAGCCCTCAGGGAGGGGACATTCAGTACTTC. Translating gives CASSPQGGDIQYF.

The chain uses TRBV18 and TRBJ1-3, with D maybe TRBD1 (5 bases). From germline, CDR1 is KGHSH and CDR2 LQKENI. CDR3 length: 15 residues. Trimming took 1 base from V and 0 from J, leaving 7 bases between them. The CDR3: CASSPQGLSGNTIYF. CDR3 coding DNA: TGTGCCAGCTCACCACAGGGGCTCTCTGGAAACACCATATATTTT.

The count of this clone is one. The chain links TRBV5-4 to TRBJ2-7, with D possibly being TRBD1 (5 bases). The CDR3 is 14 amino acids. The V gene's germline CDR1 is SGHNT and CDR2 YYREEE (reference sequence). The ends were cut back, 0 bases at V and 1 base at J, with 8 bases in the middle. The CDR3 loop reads CASSLGTPSYEQYF. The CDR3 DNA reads TGTGCCAGCAGCTTGGGGACACCATCCTACGAGCAGTACTTC.